A single T cell receptor beta chain is shown here with its context. The sample contains more than one DNA sequence encoding this CDR3. This record belongs to a study of blood T cell repertoires in COVID-19. Study overall: Donors in the United States, Italy and Spain gave samples during acute or convalescent COVID-19. T cells, B-cell-depleted T cells, or PBMCs provided the cDNA or gDNA that served as material.

With V trimmed by 4 bases and J by 6 bases, 3 bases remained unmatched. The CDR3 is 14 amino acids. In germline, CDR1 is SGHRS, CDR2 YFSETQ. As processed by the authors: Amplification of reference gene primers was used by the study to estimate nucleated cell counts. Sequencing used immunoSEQ multiplex PCR; TCRdb keeps in-frame clones, though not all of them. Clonal size and the V and J genes are those of that table, whereas D and trimming came from the DNA. This repertoire shows nearly 200,000 clones, 84% found once; its top ten account for approximately 19%. Source material: peripheral blood. The chain joins TRBV5-1 to TRBJ1-6, with 8 bases that match TRBD1. This sequence originates from a human donor in a cohort sampled during active COVID-19. CDR3 bases: TGCGCCAGCAGCCCTGGACAGGGTAATTCACCCCTCCACTTT. Its translation: CASSPGQGNSPLHF. The full variable domain, completed using reference TRBV5-1 and TRBJ1-6, is KAGVTQTPRYLIKTRGQQVTLSCSPISGHRSVSWYQQTPGQGLQFLFEYFSETQRNKGNFPGRFSGRQFSNSRSEMNVSTLELGDSALYLCASSPGQGNSPLHFGNGTRLTVT.